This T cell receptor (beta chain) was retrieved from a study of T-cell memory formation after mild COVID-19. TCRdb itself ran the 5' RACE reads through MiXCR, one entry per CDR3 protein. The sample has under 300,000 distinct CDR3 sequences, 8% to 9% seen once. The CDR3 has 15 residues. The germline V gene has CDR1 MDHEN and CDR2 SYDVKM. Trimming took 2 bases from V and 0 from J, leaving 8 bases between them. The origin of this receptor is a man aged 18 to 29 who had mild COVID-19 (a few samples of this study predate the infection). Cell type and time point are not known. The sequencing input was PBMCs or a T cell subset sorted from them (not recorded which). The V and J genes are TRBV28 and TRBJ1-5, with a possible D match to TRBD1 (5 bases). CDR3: CASSLTGPSNQPQHF. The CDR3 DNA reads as TGTGCCAGCAGTTTAACAGGCCCTAGCAATCAGCCCCAGCATTTT.